This T cell receptor (beta chain) was captured by sequencing in a study of cytomegalovirus exposure and HLA in healthy donors. Points from the study as a whole: Across all donors, roughly uniform sequencing depth was an assumption of the presence/absence analyses.

The PCR made use of 60 Vbeta and 13 Jbeta primers. Produced via immunoSEQ multiplex PCR; TCRdb's table is partial and in-frame only. The sample lists roughly 100,000 clones; 69% were seen once. V was clipped by 0 bases and J by 1 base, with 6 bases between them. This CDR3 has 15 amino acids. Germline-derived CDR1 and CDR2 are LGHNA and YSLEER. To note about this clone: The antigen remains undetermined.

The sequencing sample was made of PBMCs. The TCR originated in a man aged 25-45 years in good health and CMV-seronegative. V is TRBV4-3 and J is TRBJ2-2; D is undetermined. The DNA for the CDR3 is TGCGCCAGCAGCCAAGATCGCGGGAACACCGGGGAGCTGTTTTTT. Amino acid sequence: CASSQDRGNTGELFF.